Presented here are 2 T cell receptor beta chains from one specimen sequenced in a study of blood T cells in healthy people across ages. Alongside a J-beta primer mix, a sample-barcoded 5' primer served in a second PCR lasting about 6 to 12 cycles. TCRdb used MiXCR to reprocess the 5' RACE reads, holding one entry per CDR3 protein. This repertoire shows approximately 730,000 distinct CDR3 sequences, less than 70% found once; its top ten account for approximately 40%. The sequenced sample consisted of blood. All receptors come from an elderly man in good health.

The V gene is TRBV20-1, the J gene TRBJ2-1; tentative D call: TRBD1 (6 bases). The CDR3 runs 16 residues. Germline assignment: CDR1 DFQATT and CDR2 SNEGSKA (reference sequence). The V end was cut by 2 bases, the J end by 10 bases, with 24 bases between. The CDR3 DNA follows: TGCAGTGCTAGACCCGATACAGGGAGAAATATTCGGGAGCAGTTCTTC. This gives the protein CSARPDTGRNIREQFF.

CDR3 DNA sequence: TGCGCCAGCAGCTTGGGGCCGGTAGCCCCCAATGAGCAGTTCTTC. It specifies CASSLGPVAPNEQFF. The rearrangement links TRBV5-1 to TRBJ2-1, with D uncertain. This CDR3 spans 15 amino acids. Trimming pared 0 bases from V and 6 bases from J, leaving 13 bases between. Germline assignment: CDR1 SGHRS and CDR2 YFSETQ. Full variable domain (rest looked up from reference TRBV5-1 and TRBJ2-1): KAGVTQTPRYLIKTRGQQVTLSCSPISGHRSVSWYQQTPGQGLQFLFEYFSETQRNKGNFPGRFSGRQFSNSRSEMNVSTLELGDSALYLCASSLGPVAPNEQFFGPGTRLTVL.